This T cell receptor (beta chain) originates from a study of T cells after yellow fever vaccination. General observations from the study: The CD4 compartment and the CD8 compartment contained a small share of clonotypes in common. The secondary T-cell response peaked on day 5, not day 15, but was weaker. Contaminating bulk clonotypes could be abundant in FACS-sorted repertoires. Most primary-vaccination clones reappeared after the booster (less than 98% CD4, more than 70% CD8).

Germline lookup yields CDR1 MNHEY and CDR2 SVGEGT. Germline trimming cut 6 bases from V and 10 bases from J; bases unmatched to any gene: 9. This CDR3 spans 14 amino acids. TCRdb re-analysed the 5' RACE reads in MiXCR, keeping a single row per CDR3 protein. This repertoire shows about 75,000 distinct CDR3 sequences, 7.3% found once; its top ten account for approximately 30%. This clonotype occurred a few times. Its antigen is still unknown. This chain connects TRBV6-2 or TRBV6-3 to TRBJ2-1; TRBD1 aligns across 10 bases. This sequence was found in a young man who received the YFV17D yellow fever vaccine. The sequencing used CD8+ T cells sorted from PBMCs, collected 9 to 10 days after the first yellow fever vaccination. The CDR3 loop reads CASRAPPGQGEQFF. The CDR3 nucleotides are TGTGCCAGCAGAGCTCCTCCGGGACAGGGGGAGCAGTTCTTC.